Presented here are 5 T cell receptor beta chains from one specimen sequenced in a study of cytomegalovirus exposure and HLA in healthy donors. The PCR made use of 60 Vbeta and 13 Jbeta primers. TCRdb's table, derived via immunoSEQ multiplex PCR, lists solely in-frame clones and lacks some. The sample records approximately 150,000 clones, 75% to 90% being singletons. The material sequenced was PBMCs. The receptors come from a woman aged 25-40 years in good health and CMV-seronegative.

This clone was recorded a few times. V usage is TRBV7-8 and J usage is TRBJ2-5; a weak D match, TRBD2 (6 bases). The J call may be incorrect, as the DNA end agrees better with TRBJ2-7. The CDR3 is 14 amino acids. From germline, CDR1 is SGHVS and CDR2 FQNEAQ. CDR3 DNA sequence: TGTGCCAGCAGCTTTGGCGGGGTCACCTACGAGCAGTACTTC. Protein product: CASSFGGVTYEQYF.

V gene TRBV2 combines with J gene TRBJ1-1; TRBD1 is a possible D gene (6 bases). Between the trimmed V and J ends, which lost 3 bases and 5 bases, there was a span of 10 bases. The CDR3 consists of 13 residues. CDR1 and CDR2 (germline): SNHLY, FYNNEI. The CDR3, as DNA: TGTGCCAGCAGTGAGGACAGACAGACTGAAGCTTTCTTT. Translated, it gives CASSEDRQTEAFF.

The J gene is TRBJ2-7, the V gene TRBV4-1, with a possible D match to TRBD1 (6 bases). V was cut by 1 base and J by 0 bases, with 13 bases left in between. Germline-derived CDR1 and CDR2 are MGHRA and YSYEKL. The CDR3 has 16 amino acids. The CDR3 loop reads CASSQVPGQSSYEQYF. CDR3 DNA: TGCGCCAGCAGCCAAGTCCCGGGACAAAGCTCCTACGAGCAGTACTTC.

The chain carries TRBV9 and TRBJ2-1; 11 bases are shared with TRBD2. Per the germline V gene, CDR1 is SGDLS and CDR2 is YYNGEE. V shed 1 base, J shed 5 bases, and the junction held 17 bases outside the gene matches. This CDR3 is 20 amino acids long. In DNA, the CDR3 is TGTGCCAGCAGCGTAAGACGGGGGGGGCTAGCGGGAGGTGGGAACAATGAGCAGTTCTTC. It yields the protein CASSVRRGGLAGGGNNEQFF.

This clone was found once. CDR3 in DNA: TGTGCCAGCAGTATCCCTCGGACGGGGGGCTTGAGCAATCAGCCCCAGCATTTT. It specifies CASSIPRTGGLSNQPQHF. The genes are TRBV27 and TRBJ1-5, with D tentatively TRBD1 (6 bases). Trimming left V 5 bases short and J 1 base short, with 21 bases between. Germline V gene data show CDR1 as MNHEY and CDR2 as SMNVEV (reference sequence). CDR3 length: 18 amino acids.